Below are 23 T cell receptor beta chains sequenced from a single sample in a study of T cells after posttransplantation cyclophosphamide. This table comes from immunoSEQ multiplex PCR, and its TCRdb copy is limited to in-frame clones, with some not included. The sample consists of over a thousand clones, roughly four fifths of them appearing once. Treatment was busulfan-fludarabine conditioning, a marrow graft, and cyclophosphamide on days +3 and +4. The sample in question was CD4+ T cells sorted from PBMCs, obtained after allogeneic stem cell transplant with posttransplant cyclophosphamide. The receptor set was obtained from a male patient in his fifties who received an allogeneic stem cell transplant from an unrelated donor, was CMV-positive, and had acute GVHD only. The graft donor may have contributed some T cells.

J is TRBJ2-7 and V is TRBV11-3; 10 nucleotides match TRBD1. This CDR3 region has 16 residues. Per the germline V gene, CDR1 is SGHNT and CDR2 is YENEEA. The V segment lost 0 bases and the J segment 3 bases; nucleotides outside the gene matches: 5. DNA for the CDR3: TGTGCCAGCAGCTTAGAACGGACAGGGGGTGACTACGAGCAGTACTTC. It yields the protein CASSLERTGGDYEQYF. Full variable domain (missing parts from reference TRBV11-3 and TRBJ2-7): EAGVVQSPRYKIIEKKQPVAFWCNPISGHNTLYWYLQNLGQGPELLIRYENEEAVDDSQLPKDRFSAERLKGVDSTLKIQPAELGDSAVYLCASSLERTGGDYEQYFGPGTRLTVT.

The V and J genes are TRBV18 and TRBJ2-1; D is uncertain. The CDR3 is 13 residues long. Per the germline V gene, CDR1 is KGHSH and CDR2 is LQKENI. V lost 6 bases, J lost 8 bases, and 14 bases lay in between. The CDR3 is CASSLSVRDEQFF. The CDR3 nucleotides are TGTGCCAGCTCTCTCAGCGTTCGCGATGAGCAGTTCTTC.

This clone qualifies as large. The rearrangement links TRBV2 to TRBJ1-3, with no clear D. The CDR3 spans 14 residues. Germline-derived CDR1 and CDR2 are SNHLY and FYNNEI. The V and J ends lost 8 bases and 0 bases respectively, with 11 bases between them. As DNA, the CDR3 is TGTGCCAGCGAGCGGTTCGACTCTGGAAACACCATATATTTT. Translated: CASERFDSGNTIYF.

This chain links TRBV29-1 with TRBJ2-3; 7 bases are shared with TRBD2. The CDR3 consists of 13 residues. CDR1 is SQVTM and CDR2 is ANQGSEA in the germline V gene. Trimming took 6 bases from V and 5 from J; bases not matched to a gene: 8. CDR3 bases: TGCAGCGTGCTAGCGGTCGGGATAGATACGCAGTATTTT. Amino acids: CSVLAVGIDTQYF.

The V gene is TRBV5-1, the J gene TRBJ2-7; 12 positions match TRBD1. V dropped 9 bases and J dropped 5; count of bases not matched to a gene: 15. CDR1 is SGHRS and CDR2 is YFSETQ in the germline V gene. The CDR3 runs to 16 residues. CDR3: CATKSGAGQGADEQYF. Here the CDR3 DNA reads TGCGCCACTAAGAGTGGGGCGGGACAGGGGGCGGACGAGCAGTACTTC.

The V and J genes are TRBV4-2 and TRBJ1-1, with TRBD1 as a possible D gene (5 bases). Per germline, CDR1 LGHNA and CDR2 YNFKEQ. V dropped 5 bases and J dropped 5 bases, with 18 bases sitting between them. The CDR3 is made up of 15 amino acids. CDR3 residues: CASSITSDRQTEAFF. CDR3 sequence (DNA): TGTGCCAGCAGCATTACTTCCGATAGACAGACTGAAGCTTTCTTT.

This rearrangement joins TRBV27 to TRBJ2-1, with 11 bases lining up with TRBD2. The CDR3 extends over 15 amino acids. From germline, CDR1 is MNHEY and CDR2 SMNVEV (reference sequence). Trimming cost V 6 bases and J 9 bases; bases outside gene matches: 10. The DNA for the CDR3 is TGTGCCAGCAGGACACTAGCGGGAGTTGACGGTGAGCAGTTCTTC. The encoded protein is CASRTLAGVDGEQFF.

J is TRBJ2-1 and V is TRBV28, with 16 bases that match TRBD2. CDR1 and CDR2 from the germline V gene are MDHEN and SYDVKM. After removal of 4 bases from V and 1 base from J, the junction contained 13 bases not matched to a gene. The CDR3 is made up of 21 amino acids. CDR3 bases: TGTGCCAGCAGTTCCCCGGGACTAGCGGGGGGGCCGGGTTGGTCCTACAATGAGCAGTTCTTC. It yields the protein CASSSPGLAGGPGWSYNEQFF.

This chain's CDR3 is CASSLQGYSYEQYF. CDR3 DNA: TGTGCCAGCAGTCTTCAGGGTTACAGCTACGAGCAGTACTTC. The chain couples TRBV14 to TRBJ2-7, with D maybe TRBD1 (5 bases). CDR3 length: 14 amino acids. V was shortened by 6 bases and J by 3 bases, with 15 bases between the two germline ends. Germline-derived CDR1 and CDR2 are SGHDN and FVKESK.

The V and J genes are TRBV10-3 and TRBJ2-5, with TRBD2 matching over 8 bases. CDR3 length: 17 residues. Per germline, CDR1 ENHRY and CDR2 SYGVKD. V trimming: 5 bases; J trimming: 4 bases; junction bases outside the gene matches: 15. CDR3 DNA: TGTGCCATCAGTCGAGGGTCCTTCGGGGGGGCGGGAGAGACCCAGTACTTC. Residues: CAISRGSFGGAGETQYF.

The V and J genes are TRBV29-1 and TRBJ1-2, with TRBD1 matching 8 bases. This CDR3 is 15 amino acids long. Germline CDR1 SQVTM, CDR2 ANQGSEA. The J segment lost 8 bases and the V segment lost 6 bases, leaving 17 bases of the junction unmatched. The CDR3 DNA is TGCAGCGTCCCTTCGGGGGACAGGTTCAATCGCGGCTACACCTTC. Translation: CSVPSGDRFNRGYTF.

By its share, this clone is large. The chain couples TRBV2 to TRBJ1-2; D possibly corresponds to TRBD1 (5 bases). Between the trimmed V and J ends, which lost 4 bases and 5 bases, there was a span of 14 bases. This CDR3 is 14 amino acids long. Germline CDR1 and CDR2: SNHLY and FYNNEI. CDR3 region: CASSALGGSYGYTF. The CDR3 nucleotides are TGTGCCAGCAGTGCCCTCGGGGGATCGTATGGCTACACCTTC.

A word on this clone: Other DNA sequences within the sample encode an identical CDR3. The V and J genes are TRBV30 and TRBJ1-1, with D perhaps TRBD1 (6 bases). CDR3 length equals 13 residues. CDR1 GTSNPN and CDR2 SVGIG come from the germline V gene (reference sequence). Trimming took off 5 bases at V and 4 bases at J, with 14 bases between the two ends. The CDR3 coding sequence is TGTGCCTGGGGCGTTCAAGGGGGCACTGAAGCTTTCTTT. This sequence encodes CAWGVQGGTEAFF.

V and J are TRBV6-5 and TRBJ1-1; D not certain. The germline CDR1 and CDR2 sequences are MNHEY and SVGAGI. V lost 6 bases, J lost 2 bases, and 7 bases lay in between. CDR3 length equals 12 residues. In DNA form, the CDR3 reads TGTGCCAGCAGCCCAACAAACACTGAAGCTTTCTTT. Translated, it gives CASSPTNTEAFF.

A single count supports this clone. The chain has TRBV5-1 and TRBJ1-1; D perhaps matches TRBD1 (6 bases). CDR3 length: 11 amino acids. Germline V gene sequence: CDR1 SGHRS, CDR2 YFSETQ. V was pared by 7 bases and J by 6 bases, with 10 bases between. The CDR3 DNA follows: TGCGCCAGCCGGGGGGCGGCTGAAGCTTTCTTT. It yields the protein CASRGAAEAFF.

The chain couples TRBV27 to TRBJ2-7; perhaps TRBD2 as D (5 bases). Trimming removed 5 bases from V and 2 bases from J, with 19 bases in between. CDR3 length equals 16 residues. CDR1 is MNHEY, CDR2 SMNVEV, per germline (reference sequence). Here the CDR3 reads CASSKSMRRITYEQYF. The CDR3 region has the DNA TGTGCCAGCAGTAAGAGCATGAGGAGGATCACCTACGAGCAGTACTTC.

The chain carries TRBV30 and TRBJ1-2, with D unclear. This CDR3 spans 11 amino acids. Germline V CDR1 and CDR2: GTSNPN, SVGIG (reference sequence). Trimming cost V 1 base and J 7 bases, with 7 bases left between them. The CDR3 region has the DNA TGTGCCTGGAGTGGGCCCCTTGGCTACACCTTC. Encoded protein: CAWSGPLGYTF. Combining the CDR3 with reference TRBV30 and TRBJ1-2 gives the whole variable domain SQTIHQWPATLVQPVGSPLSLECTVEGTSNPNLYWYRQAAGRGLQLLFYSVGIGQISSEVPQNLSASRPQDRQFILSSKKLLLSDSGFYLCAWSGPLGYTFGSGTRLTVV.

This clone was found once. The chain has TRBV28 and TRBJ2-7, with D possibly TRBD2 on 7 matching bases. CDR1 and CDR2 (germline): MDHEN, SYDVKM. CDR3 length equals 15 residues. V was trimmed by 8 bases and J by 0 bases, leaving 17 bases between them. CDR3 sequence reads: CASLGGGTASYEQYF. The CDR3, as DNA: TGTGCCAGCCTAGGGGGGGGGACGGCCTCCTACGAGCAGTACTTC.

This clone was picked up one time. For the CDR3, the DNA is TGTGCCAGCAGCTTAACGGACAGGTTCTACGAGCAGTACTTC. Amino acid sequence: CASSLTDRFYEQYF. This chain links TRBV7-8 with TRBJ2-7; 7 nucleotides line up with TRBD1. CDR3 length equals 14 residues. Germline lookup yields CDR1 SGHVS and CDR2 FQNEAQ. V lost 2 bases to trimming and J lost 3 bases; unmatched junction nucleotides: 4. Filled out from reference TRBV7-8 and TRBJ2-7, the complete variable domain reads GAGVSQSPRYKVAKRGQDVALRCDPISGHVSLFWYQQALGQGPEFLTYFQNEAQLDKSGLPSDRFFAERPEGSVSTLKIQRTQQEDSAVYLCASSLTDRFYEQYFGPGTRLTVT.

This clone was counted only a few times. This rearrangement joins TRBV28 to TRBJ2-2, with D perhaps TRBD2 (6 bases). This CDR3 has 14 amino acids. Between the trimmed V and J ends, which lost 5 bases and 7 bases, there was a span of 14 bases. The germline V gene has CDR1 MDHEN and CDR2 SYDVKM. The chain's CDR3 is CASSPVGDFGELFF. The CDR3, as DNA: TGTGCCAGCAGTCCAGTGGGGGACTTCGGGGAGCTGTTTTTT. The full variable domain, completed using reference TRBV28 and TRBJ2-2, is DVKVTQSSRYLVKRTGEKVFLECVQDMDHENMFWYRQDPGLGLRLIYFSYDVKMKEKGDIPEGYSVSREKKERFSLILESASTNQTSMYLCASSPVGDFGELFFGEGSRLTVL.

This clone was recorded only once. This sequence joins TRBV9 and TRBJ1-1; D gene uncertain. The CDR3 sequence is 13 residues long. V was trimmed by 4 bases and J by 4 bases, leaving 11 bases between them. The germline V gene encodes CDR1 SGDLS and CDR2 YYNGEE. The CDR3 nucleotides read TGTGCCAGCAGCTTGCTGGAGGGCACTGAAGCTTTCTTT. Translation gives CASSLLEGTEAFF.

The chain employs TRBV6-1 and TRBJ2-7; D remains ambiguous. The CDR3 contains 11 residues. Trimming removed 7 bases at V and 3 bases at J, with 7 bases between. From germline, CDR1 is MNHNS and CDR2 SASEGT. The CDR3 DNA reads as TGTGCCAGCATTAACAACTACGAGCAGTACTTC. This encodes CASINNYEQYF.

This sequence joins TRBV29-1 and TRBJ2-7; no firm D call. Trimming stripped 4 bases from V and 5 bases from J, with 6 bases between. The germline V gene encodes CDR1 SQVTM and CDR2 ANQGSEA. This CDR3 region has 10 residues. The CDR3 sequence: CSVVQHEQYF. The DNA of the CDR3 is TGCAGCGTTGTACAGCACGAGCAGTACTTC.